This T cell receptor (beta chain) is drawn from a study of T cell responses to AZD1222 COVID-19 vaccine. Sequencing was performed with immunoSEQ multiplex PCR; in TCRdb, only in-frame clones are kept and a portion is missing. This table has about 130,000 clones, around 90% appearing once. The CDR3 covers 11 residues. Trimming stripped 5 bases from V and 11 bases from J, with 11 bases between. Germline loops: CDR1 SGHVS, CDR2 FQNEAQ. This clone was seen once. V is TRBV7-8 and J is TRBJ2-3; possibly TRBD1 for D (5 bases). This TCR came from an adult who received the AZD1222 COVID-19 vaccine. The starting material was peripheral blood, obtained 28 days after the second AZD1222 dose. In DNA, the CDR3 is TGTGCCAGCAGCCCTCGACAGTTGCAGTATTTT. Translated, it gives CASSPRQLQYF.